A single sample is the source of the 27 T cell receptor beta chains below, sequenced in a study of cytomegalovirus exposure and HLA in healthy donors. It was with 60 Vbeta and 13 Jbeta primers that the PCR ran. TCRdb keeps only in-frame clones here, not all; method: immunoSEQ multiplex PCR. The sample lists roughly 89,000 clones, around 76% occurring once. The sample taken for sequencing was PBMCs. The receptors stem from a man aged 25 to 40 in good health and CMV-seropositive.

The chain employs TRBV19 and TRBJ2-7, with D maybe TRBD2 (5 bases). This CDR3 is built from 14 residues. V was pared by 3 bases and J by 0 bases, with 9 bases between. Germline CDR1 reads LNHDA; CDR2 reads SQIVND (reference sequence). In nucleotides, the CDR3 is TGTGCCAGTAGTATGGACTCGAGCTCCTACGAGCAGTACTTC. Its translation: CASSMDSSSYEQYF.

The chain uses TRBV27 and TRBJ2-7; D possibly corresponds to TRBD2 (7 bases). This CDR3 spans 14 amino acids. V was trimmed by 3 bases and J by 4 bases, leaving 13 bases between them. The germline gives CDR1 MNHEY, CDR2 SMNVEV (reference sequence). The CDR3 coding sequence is TGTGCCAGCAGTTTGCGGGGGCGGAGATACGAGCAGTACTTC. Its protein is CASSLRGRRYEQYF.

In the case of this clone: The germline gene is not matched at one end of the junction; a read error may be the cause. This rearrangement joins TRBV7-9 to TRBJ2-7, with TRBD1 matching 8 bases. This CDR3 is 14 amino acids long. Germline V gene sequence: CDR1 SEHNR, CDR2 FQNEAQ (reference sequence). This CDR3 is CSSRRQGNTYEQYF. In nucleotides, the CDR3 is TGTTCCAGCAGAAGACAGGGGAATACCTACGAGCAGTACTTC.

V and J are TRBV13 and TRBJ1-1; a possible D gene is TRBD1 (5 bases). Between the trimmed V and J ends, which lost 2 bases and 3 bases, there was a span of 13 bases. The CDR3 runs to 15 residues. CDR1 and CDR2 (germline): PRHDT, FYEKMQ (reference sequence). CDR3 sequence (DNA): TGTGCCAGCAGCTTATCCACCAAAGGGGACACTGAAGCTTTCTTT. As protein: CASSLSTKGDTEAFF. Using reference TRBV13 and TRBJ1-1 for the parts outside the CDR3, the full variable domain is AAGVIQSPRHLIKEKRETATLKCYPIPRHDTVYWYQQGPGQDPQFLISFYEKMQSDKGSIPDRFSAQQFSDYHSELNMSSLELGDSALYFCASSLSTKGDTEAFFGQGTRLTVV.

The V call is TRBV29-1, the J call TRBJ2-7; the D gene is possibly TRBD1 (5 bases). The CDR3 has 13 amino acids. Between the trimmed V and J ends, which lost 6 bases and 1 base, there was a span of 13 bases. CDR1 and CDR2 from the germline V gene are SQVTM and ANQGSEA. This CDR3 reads CSVGVGPSYEQYF. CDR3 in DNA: TGCAGCGTAGGCGTGGGGCCTTCCTACGAGCAGTACTTC.

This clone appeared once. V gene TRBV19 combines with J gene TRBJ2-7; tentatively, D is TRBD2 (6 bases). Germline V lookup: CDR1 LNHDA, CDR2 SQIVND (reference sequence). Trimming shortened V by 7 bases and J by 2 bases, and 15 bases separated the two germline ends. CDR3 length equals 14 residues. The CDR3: CASTPGTLTYEQYF. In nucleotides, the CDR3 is TGTGCCAGTACCCCCGGGACTCTAACCTACGAGCAGTACTTC.

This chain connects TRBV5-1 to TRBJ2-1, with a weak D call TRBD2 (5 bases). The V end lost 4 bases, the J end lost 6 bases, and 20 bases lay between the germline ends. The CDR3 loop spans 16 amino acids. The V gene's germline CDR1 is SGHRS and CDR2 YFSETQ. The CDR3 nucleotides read TGCGCCAGCAGCCACACCAGGACTTACGCGGGCAATGAGCAGTTCTTC. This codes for CASSHTRTYAGNEQFF. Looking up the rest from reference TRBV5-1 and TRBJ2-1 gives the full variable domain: KAGVTQTPRYLIKTRGQQVTLSCSPISGHRSVSWYQQTPGQGLQFLFEYFSETQRNKGNFPGRFSGRQFSNSRSEMNVSTLELGDSALYLCASSHTRTYAGNEQFFGPGTRLTVL.

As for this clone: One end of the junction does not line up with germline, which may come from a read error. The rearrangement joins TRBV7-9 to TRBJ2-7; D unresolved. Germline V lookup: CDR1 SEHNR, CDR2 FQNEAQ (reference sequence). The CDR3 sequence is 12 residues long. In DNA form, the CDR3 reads TGTTCCAGCAGCTCCGACTCAACAGAGCAGTACTTC. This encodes CSSSSDSTEQYF.

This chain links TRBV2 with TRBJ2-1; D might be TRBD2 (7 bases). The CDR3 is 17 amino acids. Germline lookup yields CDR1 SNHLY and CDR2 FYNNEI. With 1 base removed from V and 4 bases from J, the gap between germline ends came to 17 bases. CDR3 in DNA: TGTGCCAGCAGTGAAGGACAGGCAGCGGGGTCATACAATGAGCAGTTCTTC. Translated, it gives CASSEGQAAGSYNEQFF.

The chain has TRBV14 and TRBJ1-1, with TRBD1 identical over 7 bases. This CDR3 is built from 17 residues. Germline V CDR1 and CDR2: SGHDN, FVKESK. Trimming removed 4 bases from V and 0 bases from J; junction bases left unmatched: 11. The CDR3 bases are TGTGCCAGCAGCCTGCACAGGGGATTCCTTTTGAACACTGAAGCTTTCTTT. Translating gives CASSLHRGFLLNTEAFF.

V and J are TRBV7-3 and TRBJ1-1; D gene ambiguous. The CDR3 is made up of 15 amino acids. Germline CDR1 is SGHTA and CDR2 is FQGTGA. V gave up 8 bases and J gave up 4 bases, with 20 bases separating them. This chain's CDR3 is CASSPTGGFSTEAFF. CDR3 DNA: TGTGCCAGCTCCCCGACGGGTGGGTTTAGCACTGAAGCTTTCTTT.

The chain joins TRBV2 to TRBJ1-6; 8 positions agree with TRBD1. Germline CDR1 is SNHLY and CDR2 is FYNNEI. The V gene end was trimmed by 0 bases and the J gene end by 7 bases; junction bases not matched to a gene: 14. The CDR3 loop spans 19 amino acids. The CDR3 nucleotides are TGTGCCAGCAGTGAAGCGCACTCCCCCCGGACAGGGTGGAATTCACCCCTCCACTTT. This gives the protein CASSEAHSPRTGWNSPLHF.

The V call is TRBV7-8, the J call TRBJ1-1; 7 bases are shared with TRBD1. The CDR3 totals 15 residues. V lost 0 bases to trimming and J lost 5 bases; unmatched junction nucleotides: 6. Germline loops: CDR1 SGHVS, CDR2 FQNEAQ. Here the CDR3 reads CASSLARGLFTEAFF. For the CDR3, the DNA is TGTGCCAGCAGCTTAGCGAGGGGGCTGTTTACTGAAGCTTTCTTT.

CDR3 sequence reads: CASSVDTGEVEQYF. Here the CDR3 DNA reads TGTGCCAGCAGCGTAGATACAGGGGAAGTCGAGCAGTACTTC. The chain has TRBV9 and TRBJ2-5; TRBD1 matches 7 bases. Judging by the DNA end, TRBJ2-7 fits better; the J call may be wrong. Germline V gene sequence: CDR1 SGDLS, CDR2 YYNGEE. This CDR3 is 14 amino acids long.

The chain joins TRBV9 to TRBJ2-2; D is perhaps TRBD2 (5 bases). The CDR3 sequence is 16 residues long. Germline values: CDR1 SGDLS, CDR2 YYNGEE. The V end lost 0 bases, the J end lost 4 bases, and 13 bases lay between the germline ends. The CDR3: CASSVEAAGGTGELFF. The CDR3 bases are TGTGCCAGCAGCGTAGAAGCGGCGGGTGGCACCGGGGAGCTGTTTTTT.

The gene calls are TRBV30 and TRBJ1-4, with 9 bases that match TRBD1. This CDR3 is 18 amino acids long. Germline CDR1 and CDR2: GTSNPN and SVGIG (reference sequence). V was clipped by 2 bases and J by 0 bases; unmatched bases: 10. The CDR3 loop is CAWSFGTGNLATNEKLFF. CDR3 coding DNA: TGTGCCTGGAGTTTTGGGACAGGGAACCTAGCAACTAATGAAAAACTGTTTTTT.

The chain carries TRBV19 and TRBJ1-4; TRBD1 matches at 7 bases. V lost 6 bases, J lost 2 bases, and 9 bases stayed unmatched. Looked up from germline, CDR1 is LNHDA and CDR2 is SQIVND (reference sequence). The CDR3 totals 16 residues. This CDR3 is CASSTYRGRTNEKLFF. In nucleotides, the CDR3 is TGTGCCAGTAGCACATACAGGGGACGGACTAATGAAAAACTGTTTTTT.

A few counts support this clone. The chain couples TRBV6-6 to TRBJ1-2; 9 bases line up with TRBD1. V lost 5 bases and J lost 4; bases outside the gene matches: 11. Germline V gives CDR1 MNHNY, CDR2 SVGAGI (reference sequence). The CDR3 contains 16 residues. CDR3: CASSKQGAQSIYGYTF. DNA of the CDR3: TGTGCCAGCAGTAAACAGGGGGCGCAGAGTATCTATGGCTACACCTTC.

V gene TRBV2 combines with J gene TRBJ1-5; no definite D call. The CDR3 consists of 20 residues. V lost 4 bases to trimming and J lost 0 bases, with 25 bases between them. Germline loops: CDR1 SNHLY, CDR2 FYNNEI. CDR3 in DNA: TGTGCCAGCAGTGTGGTTCTCGGGAGGCCCGGGCGAAATAGCAATCAGCCCCAGCATTTT. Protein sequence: CASSVVLGRPGRNSNQPQHF.

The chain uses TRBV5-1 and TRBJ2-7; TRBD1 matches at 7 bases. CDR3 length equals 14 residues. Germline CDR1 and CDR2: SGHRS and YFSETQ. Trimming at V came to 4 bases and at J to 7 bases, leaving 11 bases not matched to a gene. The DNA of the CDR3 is TGCGCCAGCAGCCAGGGACAGTGGGTGGGGGAGCAGTACTTC. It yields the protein CASSQGQWVGEQYF.

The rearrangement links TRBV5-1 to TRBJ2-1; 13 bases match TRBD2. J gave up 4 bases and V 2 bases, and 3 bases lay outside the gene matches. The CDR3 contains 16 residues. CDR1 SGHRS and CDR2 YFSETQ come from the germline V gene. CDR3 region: CASSLLAGGLYNEQFF. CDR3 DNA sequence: TGCGCCAGCAGCTTACTAGCGGGGGGGCTTTACAATGAGCAGTTCTTC.

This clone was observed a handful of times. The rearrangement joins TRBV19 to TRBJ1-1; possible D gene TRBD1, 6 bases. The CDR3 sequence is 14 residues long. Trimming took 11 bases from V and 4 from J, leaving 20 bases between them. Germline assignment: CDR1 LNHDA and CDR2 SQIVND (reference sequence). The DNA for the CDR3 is TGTGCCTCAATACAGGGCGGGGGTTTCACTGAAGCTTTCTTT. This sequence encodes CASIQGGGFTEAFF.

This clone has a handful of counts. The CDR3 coding sequence is TGCGCCAGCAGCCAGCAACAGGGGAATCAGCCCCAGCATTTT. Translation gives CASSQQQGNQPQHF. The chain employs TRBV4-1 and TRBJ1-5; 7 bases agree with TRBD1. CDR1 and CDR2 (germline): MGHRA, YSYEKL. V lost 3 bases to trimming and J lost 4 bases; unmatched junction nucleotides: 3. CDR3 length: 14 amino acids.

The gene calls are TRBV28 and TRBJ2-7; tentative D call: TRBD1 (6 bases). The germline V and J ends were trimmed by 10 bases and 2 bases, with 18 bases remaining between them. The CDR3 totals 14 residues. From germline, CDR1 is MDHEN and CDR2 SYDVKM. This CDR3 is CAIGRTVAPYEQYF. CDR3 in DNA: TGTGCCATCGGAAGGACAGTCGCCCCCTACGAGCAGTACTTC.

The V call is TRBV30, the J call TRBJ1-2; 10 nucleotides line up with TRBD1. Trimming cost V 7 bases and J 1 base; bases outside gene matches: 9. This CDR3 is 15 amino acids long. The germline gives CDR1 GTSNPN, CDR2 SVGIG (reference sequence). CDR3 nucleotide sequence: TGTGCCTTGACAGGGGGCAACTTGTATAACTATGGCTACACCTTC. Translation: CALTGGNLYNYGYTF.

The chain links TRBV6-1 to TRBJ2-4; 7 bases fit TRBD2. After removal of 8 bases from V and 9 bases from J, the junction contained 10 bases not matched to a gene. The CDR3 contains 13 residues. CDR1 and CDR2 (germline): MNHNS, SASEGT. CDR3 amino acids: CASGGGFWVIQYF. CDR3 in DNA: TGTGCCAGCGGCGGGGGATTTTGGGTCATTCAGTACTTC.

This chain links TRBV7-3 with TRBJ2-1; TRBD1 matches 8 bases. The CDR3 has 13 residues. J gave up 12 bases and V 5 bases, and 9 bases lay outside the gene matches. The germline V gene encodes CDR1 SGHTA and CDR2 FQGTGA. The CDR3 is CASSPTGGRRQFF. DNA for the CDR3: TGTGCCAGCAGCCCCACAGGGGGAAGGAGGCAGTTCTTC.